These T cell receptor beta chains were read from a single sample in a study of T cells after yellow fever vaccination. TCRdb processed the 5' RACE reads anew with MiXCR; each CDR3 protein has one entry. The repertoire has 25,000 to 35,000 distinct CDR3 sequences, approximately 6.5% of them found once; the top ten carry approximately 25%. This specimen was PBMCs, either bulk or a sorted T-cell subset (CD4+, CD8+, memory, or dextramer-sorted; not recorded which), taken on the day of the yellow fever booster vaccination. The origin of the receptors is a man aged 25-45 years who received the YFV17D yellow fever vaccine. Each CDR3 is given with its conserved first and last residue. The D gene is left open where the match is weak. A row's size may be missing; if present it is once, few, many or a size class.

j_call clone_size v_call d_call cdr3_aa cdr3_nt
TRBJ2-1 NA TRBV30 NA CAWSVEGYLLYNKQFF TGTGCCTGGAGTGTTGAAGGATACCTACTCTACAATAAGCAGTTCTTC
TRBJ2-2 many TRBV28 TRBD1 CASSLLGTGGIGELFF TGTGCCAGCAGTTTATTAGGGACAGGGGGGATCGGGGAGCTGTTTTTT
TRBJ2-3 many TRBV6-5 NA CASSPFWGLSTDTQYF TGTGCCAGCAGCCCTTTCTGGGGACTGAGCACAGATACGCAGTATTTT
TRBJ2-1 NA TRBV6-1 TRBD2 CASAKEVWSLAGLEQFF TGTGCCAGCGCCAAGGAGGTATGGTCACTAGCGGGACTTGAGCAGTTCTTC
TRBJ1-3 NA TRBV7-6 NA CAGNGNTIYF TGTGCCGGGAACGGAAACACCATATATTTT
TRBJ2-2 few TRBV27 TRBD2 CASSLSRLAETNTGELFF TGTGCCAGCAGTTTATCGCGGCTAGCGGAAACGAACACCGGGGAGCTGTTTTTT
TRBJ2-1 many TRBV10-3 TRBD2 CATTSGTEQFF TGTGCCACCACTAGCGGGACTGAGCAGTTCTTC
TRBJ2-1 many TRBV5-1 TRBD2 CASSLIGGSFDNEQFF TGCGCCAGCAGCCTCATCGGCGGGAGCTTCGACAATGAGCAGTTCTTC
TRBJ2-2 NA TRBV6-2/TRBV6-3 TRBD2 CASGRANTGELFF TGTGCCAGCGGGAGGGCGAACACCGGGGAGCTGTTTTTT
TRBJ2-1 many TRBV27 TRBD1 CASSLSRQGEQFF TGTGCCAGCAGTTTATCGCGACAGGGTGAGCAGTTCTTC
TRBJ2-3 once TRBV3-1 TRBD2 CATCPPGLAGAGDTQYF TGTGCCACCTGCCCGCCGGGACTAGCGGGAGCTGGAGATACGCAGTATTTT
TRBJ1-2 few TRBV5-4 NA CASNVQGVGYGYTF TGTGCCAGCAATGTTCAGGGAGTGGGGTATGGCTACACCTTC
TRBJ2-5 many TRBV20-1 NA CSARVGKTQYF TGCAGTGCTAGAGTTGGGAAGACCCAGTACTTC
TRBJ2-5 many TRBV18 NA CASSQSLETQYF TGTGCCAGTTCCCAGAGCCTAGAGACCCAGTACTTC
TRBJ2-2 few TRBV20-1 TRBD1 CSALTGVGELFF TGCAGTGCTTTAACAGGGGTCGGGGAGCTGTTTTTT
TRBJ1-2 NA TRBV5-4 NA CASSSQTGQEGYTF TGTGCCAGCAGCTCTCAAACGGGGCAGGAAGGCTACACCTTC
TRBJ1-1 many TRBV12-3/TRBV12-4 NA CASSLRVNTEAFF TGTGCCAGCAGTTTGAGGGTGAACACTGAAGCTTTCTTT
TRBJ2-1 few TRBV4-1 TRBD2 CASSQDEGGTSGFIFNEQFF TGCGCCAGCAGCCAAGATGAGGGGGGGACTAGCGGGTTCATTTTCAATGAGCAGTTCTTC
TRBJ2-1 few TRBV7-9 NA CASSLLPGGYSYNEQFF TGTGCCAGCAGCTTGCTTCCTGGGGGCTACTCCTACAATGAGCAGTTCTTC
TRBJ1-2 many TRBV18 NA CASSPPARANYGYTF TGTGCCAGCTCACCACCAGCTAGGGCTAACTATGGCTACACCTTC
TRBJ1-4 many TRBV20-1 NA CSAPEGGSLDEKLFF TGCAGTGCTCCAGAGGGCGGGTCCTTAGATGAAAAACTGTTTTTT
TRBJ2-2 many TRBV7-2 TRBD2 CASSLIAGETGELFF TGTGCCAGCAGCTTGATAGCGGGAGAGACCGGGGAGCTGTTTTTT
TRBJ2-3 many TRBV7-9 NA CASSPTGALRSTDTQYF TGTGCCAGCAGCCCTACGGGGGCACTACGGAGCACAGATACGCAGTATTTT
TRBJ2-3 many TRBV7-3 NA CASSIGLGDAQYF TGTGCCAGCAGCATTGGACTGGGTGATGCGCAGTATTTT
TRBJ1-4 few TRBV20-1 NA CSARETGGGKKLFF TGCAGTGCTAGAGAAACAGGCGGTGGTAAAAAACTGTTTTTT
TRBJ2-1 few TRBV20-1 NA CSARDWGLYNEQFF TGCAGTGCTAGAGATTGGGGGTTGTACAATGAGCAGTTCTTC
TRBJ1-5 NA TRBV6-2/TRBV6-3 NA CASGYSQGEDQPQHF TGTGCCAGCGGTTACTCGCAGGGTGAGGATCAGCCCCAGCATTTT
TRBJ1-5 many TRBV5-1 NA CASSLDIDQPQHF TGCGCCAGCAGCTTGGACATTGATCAGCCCCAGCATTTT
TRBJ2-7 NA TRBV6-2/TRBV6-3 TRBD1 CASSDTGAMGEQYF TGTGCCAGCAGCGACACAGGGGCCATGGGCGAGCAGTACTTC
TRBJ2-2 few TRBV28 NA CASSLLQKAGELFF TGTGCCAGCAGTTTATTACAGAAGGCCGGGGAGCTGTTTTTT
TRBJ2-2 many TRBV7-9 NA CASSTGTPYTGELFF TGTGCCAGCAGCACCGGGACACCATATACGGGGGAGCTGTTTTTT
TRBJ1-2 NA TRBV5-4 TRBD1 CASSRDSYGYTF TGTGCCAGCAGCCGGGACAGCTATGGCTACACCTTC